The 14 T cell receptor beta chains below were found in one sample sequenced in a study of post-analysis software for immune sequencing data. The study, taken as a whole, reports: In patients, TRBV5-6, TRBV5-1 and TRBV20-1 belonged to roughly five TRBV segments found more frequently than in controls.

Included in the TCR beta cDNA libraries were unique molecular identifiers. MiXCR, applied by TCRdb to the PCR reads, yields one record per CDR3 protein. Counted here are 750,000 to 950,000 distinct CDR3 sequences, under 70% occurring once; the ten biggest clones make up about 4.8%. For these receptors, no antigen is known. Sequencing was done on a sample of blood. Receptors were obtained from a girl under 18 with multiple sclerosis.

This chain uses TRBV20-1 with TRBJ2-5; D perhaps matches TRBD2 (6 bases). Germline values: CDR1 DFQATT, CDR2 SNEGSKA (reference sequence). Trimming removed 8 bases from V and 5 bases from J, with 15 bases in between. The CDR3 spans 12 residues. CDR3 in DNA: TGCAGTCCCCAACCGGGGAGGGAGACCCAGTACTTC. This sequence encodes CSPQPGRETQYF.

This clonotype was detected once. This sequence joins TRBV20-1 and TRBJ2-6; 7 nucleotides agree with TRBD1. Germline CDR1 and CDR2: DFQATT and SNEGSKA (reference sequence). This CDR3 contains 18 residues. Trimming at V came to 4 bases and at J to 0 bases, leaving 12 bases not matched to a gene. The CDR3 spells CSAKGRTGGFSGANVLTF. The CDR3 DNA reads TGCAGTGCTAAGGGCCGGACAGGAGGTTTCTCTGGGGCCAACGTCCTGACTTTC.

This clonotype was counted only a few times. The J gene is TRBJ2-5, the V gene TRBV4-2; D is possibly TRBD1 (5 bases). The germline V gene encodes CDR1 LGHNA and CDR2 YNFKEQ. The CDR3 is 13 amino acids. Trimming stripped 7 bases from V and 1 base from J, with 10 bases between. CDR3 coding DNA: TGTGCCAGCAACCGACAGTTCCAAGAGACCCAGTACTTC. It translates to CASNRQFQETQYF.

This clonotype was detected once. The V call is TRBV20-1, the J call TRBJ1-2, with 8 bases lining up with TRBD1. The CDR3 covers 14 residues. CDR1 and CDR2 from the germline V gene are DFQATT and SNEGSKA (reference sequence). Trimming cost V 0 bases and J 6 bases; bases outside gene matches: 6. The CDR3 DNA follows: TGCAGTGCTAGAGATCCGACAGGGGTCGATGGCTACACCTTC. It codes for CSARDPTGVDGYTF.

In regard to this clonotype: At one end the junction does not follow the germline gene, possibly because of a read error. This chain joins TRBV6-5 and TRBJ1-1; D remains unclear. The CDR3 contains 14 residues. Germline V gives CDR1 MNHEY, CDR2 SVGAGI. The CDR3 is CANSYSSGIAEAFF. CDR3 sequence (DNA): TGTGCCAACAGTTACTCCTCCGGGATCGCTGAAGCTTTCTTT.

The chain links TRBV5-1 to TRBJ2-1; 13 positions agree with TRBD2. CDR1 and CDR2 from the germline V gene are SGHRS and YFSETQ. V trimming: 4 bases; J trimming: 6 bases; junction bases outside the gene matches: 10. The CDR3 is made up of 17 amino acids. The DNA for the CDR3 is TGCGCCAGCAGCACTAGCGGGGGGGCAGGAGTGCGCAATGAGCAGTTCTTC. Its translation: CASSTSGGAGVRNEQFF.

The chain recombines TRBV6-5 with TRBJ2-4; no firm D call. The better agreement between TRBJ2-7 and the DNA end casts doubt on the J call. This CDR3 region has 12 residues. From germline, CDR1 is MNHEY and CDR2 SVGAGI. This CDR3 reads CASTNKGHEQYF. The CDR3 nucleotides are TGTGCCAGCACTAACAAAGGGCACGAGCAGTACTTC.

J is TRBJ2-3 and V is TRBV10-3; TRBD1 might be the D (5 bases). CDR1 is ENHRY and CDR2 is SYGVKD in the germline V gene. This CDR3 has 14 amino acids. Deletions cut 0 bases from V and 5 bases from J, with 9 bases between. The CDR3 protein is CAISESQGQDTQYF. CDR3 nucleotide sequence: TGTGCCATCAGTGAGTCCCAGGGCCAAGATACGCAGTATTTT.

About this clonotype itself: A read error may produce the germline difference seen at one junction end. V and J are TRBV7-2 and TRBJ2-2; D may be TRBD2 (5 bases). The CDR3 spans 15 residues. Germline loops: CDR1 SGHTA, CDR2 FQGNSA. DNA for the CDR3: TGTGCCGGCAGCTTACGGGGAACGAACACCGGGGAGCTGTTTTTT. It yields the protein CAGSLRGTNTGELFF.

The chain employs TRBV5-5 and TRBJ1-4; 8 nucleotides line up with TRBD1. Per germline, CDR1 SGHKS and CDR2 YYEKEE (reference sequence). The CDR3 sequence is 19 residues long. With 0 bases clipped from V and 0 bases from J, the junction kept 10 bases outside the gene matches. This chain's CDR3 is CASSLELVRGLATNEKLFF. The CDR3 DNA reads as TGTGCCAGCAGCTTGGAGTTGGTCAGGGGGCTTGCAACTAATGAAAAACTGTTTTTT.

V and J are TRBV6-6 and TRBJ1-2; D ambiguous. In germline, CDR1 is MNHNY, CDR2 SVGAGI (reference sequence). Between the trimmed V and J ends, which lost 6 bases and 4 bases, there was a span of 15 bases. The CDR3 runs to 14 residues. The CDR3 DNA reads TGTGCCAGCAGCGCGAGGCTAACGGGCTATGGCTACACCTTC. Translated: CASSARLTGYGYTF.

This clonotype was picked up a small number of times. This chain joins TRBV7-9 and TRBJ1-4, with D possibly matching TRBD1 (6 bases). Looked up from germline, CDR1 is SEHNR and CDR2 is FQNEAQ (reference sequence). Between the trimmed V and J ends, which lost 0 bases and 8 bases, there was a span of 10 bases. This CDR3 comprises 14 residues. For the CDR3, the DNA is TGTGCCAGCAGCTTAGCTATACAGGGAGAAAAACTGTTTTTT. Translating gives CASSLAIQGEKLFF.

The chain employs TRBV9 and TRBJ2-7; the D is unclear. V was shortened by 0 bases and J by 3 bases, with 13 bases between the two germline ends. Germline V lookup: CDR1 SGDLS, CDR2 YYNGEE. CDR3 size: 15 residues. The CDR3: CASSVAEVSVYEQYF. The DNA for the CDR3 is TGTGCCAGCAGCGTAGCGGAAGTGTCAGTCTACGAGCAGTACTTC. Complete variable domain (other parts from reference TRBV9 and TRBJ2-7): DSGVTQTPKHLITATGQRVTLRCSPRSGDLSVYWYQQSLDQGLQFLIQYYNGEERAKGNILERFSAQQFPDLHSELNLSSLELGDSALYFCASSVAEVSVYEQYFGPGTRLTVT.

This chain uses TRBV7-9 with TRBJ1-1; D unresolved. Germline V gives CDR1 SEHNR, CDR2 FQNEAQ (reference sequence). This CDR3 region has 13 residues. The ends were cut back, 5 bases at V and 1 base at J, with 8 bases in the middle. The CDR3 sequence: CASSLNWNTEAFF. The CDR3 DNA reads as TGTGCCAGCAGCCTTAATTGGAACACTGAAGCTTTCTTT.